This T cell receptor beta chain emerged from a study of beta chain features in type 1 diabetes. Study-level findings and limits: People with Type 1 diabetes carried modestly yet significantly shorter TCRB CDR3s in all four CD4+ subsets. Any role of HLA type in TCRB rearrangement remained unresolved here.

As every portion of the isolated RNA was reverse transcribed, the sequencing read expressed TCRB transcripts. Sequencing used immunoSEQ multiplex PCR; TCRdb keeps in-frame clones, though not all of them. Of around 56,000 clones listed, about 50% are singletons. CDR3 size: 14 residues. Germline loops: CDR1 MNHEY, CDR2 SMNVEV (reference sequence). The ends were cut back, 6 bases at V and 4 bases at J, with 15 bases in the middle. Staining for CD45RO/CCR7/CD25/CD127/CD95/CD27 allowed sorting of CD4+ naive, central memory, regulatory and stem cell-like memory cells. Points on this clone: No antigen is known for it.

The chain links TRBV27 to TRBJ1-2; D is undetermined. This TCR was recovered from a woman between 40 and 55 years old with type 1 diabetes. Sequenced sample: Tregs from blood. The CDR3 loop reads CASSRFGVGYGYTF. The CDR3 DNA sequence: TGTGCCAGCAGCCGCTTCGGGGTAGGCTATGGCTACACCTTC.